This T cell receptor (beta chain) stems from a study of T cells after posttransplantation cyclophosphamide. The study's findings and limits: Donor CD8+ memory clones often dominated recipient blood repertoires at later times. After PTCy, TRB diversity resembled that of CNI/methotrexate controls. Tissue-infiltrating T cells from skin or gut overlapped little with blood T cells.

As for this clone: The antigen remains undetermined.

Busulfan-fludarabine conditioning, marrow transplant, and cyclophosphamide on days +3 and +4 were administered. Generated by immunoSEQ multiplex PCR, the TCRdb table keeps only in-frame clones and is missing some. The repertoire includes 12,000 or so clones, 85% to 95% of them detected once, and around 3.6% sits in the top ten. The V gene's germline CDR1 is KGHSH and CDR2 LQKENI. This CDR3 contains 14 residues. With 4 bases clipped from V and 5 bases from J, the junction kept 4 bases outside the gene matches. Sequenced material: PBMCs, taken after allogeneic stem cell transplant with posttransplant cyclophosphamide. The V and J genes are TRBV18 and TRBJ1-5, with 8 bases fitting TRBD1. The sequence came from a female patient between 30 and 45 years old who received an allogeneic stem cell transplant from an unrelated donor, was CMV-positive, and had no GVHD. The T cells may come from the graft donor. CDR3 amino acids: CASSLNRGYQPQHF. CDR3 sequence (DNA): TGTGCCAGCTCACTAAACAGGGGGTATCAGCCCCAGCATTTT.